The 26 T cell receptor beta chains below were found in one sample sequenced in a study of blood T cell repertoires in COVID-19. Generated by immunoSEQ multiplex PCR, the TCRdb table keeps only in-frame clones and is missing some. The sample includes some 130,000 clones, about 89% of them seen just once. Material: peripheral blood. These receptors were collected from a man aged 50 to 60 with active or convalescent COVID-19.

CDR3 nucleotide sequence: TGCAGCGTTGAAGGACAGGGTACGGAGTACTTC. Encoded protein: CSVEGQGTEYF. J is TRBJ2-7 and V is TRBV29-1; 7 bases are shared with TRBD1. The V gene's germline CDR1 is SQVTM and CDR2 ANQGSEA. Unmatched junction bases numbered 5, after V lost 1 base and J lost 11 bases. The CDR3 sequence is 11 residues long.

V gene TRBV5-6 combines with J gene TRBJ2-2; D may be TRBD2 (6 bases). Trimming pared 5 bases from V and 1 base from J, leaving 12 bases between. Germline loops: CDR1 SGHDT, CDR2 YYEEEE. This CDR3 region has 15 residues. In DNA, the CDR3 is TGTGCCAGCAGTCCTGGACTATTGAACACCGGGGAGCTGTTTTTT. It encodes CASSPGLLNTGELFF.

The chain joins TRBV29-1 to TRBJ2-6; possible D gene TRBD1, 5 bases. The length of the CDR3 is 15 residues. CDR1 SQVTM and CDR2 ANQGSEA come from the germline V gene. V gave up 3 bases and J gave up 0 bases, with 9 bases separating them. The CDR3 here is CSVEKGSSGANVLTF. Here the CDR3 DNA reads TGCAGCGTTGAGAAGGGGTCCTCTGGGGCCAACGTCCTGACTTTC.

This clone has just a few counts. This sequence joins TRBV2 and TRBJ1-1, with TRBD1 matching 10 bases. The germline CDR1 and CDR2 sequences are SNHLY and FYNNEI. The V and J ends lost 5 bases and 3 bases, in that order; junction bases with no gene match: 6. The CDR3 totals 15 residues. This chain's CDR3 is CASSTDRGRDTEAFF. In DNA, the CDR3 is TGTGCCAGCAGTACCGACAGGGGGCGCGACACTGAAGCTTTCTTT.

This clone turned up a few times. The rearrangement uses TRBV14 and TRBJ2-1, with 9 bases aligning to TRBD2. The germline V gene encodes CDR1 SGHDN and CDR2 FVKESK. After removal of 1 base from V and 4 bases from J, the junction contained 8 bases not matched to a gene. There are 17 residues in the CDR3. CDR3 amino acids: CASSQVRGGRVYNEQFF. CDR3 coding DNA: TGTGCCAGCAGCCAAGTTCGGGGCGGGAGGGTTTACAATGAGCAGTTCTTC.

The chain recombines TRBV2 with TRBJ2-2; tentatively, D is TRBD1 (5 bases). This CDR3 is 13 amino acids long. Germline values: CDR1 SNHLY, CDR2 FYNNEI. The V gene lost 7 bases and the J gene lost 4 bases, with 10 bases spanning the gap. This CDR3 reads CASKGKITGELFF. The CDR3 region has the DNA TGTGCCAGCAAGGGGAAGATCACCGGGGAGCTGTTTTTT.

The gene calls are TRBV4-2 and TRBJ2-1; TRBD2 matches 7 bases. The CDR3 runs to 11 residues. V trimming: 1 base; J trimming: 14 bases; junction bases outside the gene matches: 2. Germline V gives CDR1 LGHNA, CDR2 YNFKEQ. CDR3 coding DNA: TGTGCCAGCAGCCAAGGGGGGGGGAAGTTCTTC. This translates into CASSQGGGKFF.

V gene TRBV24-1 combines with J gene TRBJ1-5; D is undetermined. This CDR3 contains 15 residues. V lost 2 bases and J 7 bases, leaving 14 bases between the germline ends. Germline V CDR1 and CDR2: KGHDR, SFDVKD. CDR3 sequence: CATSDSEGVGQPQHF. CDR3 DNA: TGTGCCACCAGTGATTCGGAGGGAGTCGGGCAGCCCCAGCATTTT.

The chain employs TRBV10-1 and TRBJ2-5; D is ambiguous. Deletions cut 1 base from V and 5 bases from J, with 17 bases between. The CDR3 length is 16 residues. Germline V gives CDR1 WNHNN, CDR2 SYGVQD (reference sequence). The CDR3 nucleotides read TGCGCCAGCAGTGAGTGGGTCGGCCCTACCGGGGAGACCCAGTACTTC. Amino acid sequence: CASSEWVGPTGETQYF.

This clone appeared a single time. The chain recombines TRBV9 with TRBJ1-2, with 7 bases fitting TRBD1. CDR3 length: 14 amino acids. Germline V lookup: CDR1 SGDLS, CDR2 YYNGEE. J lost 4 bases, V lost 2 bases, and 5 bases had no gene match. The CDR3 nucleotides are TGTGCCAGCAGCGTTTCCCAGGGGGTCTATGGCTACACCTTC. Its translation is CASSVSQGVYGYTF. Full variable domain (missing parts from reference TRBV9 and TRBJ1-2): DSGVTQTPKHLITATGQRVTLRCSPRSGDLSVYWYQQSLDQGLQFLIQYYNGEERAKGNILERFSAQQFPDLHSELNLSSLELGDSALYFCASSVSQGVYGYTFGSGTRLTVV.

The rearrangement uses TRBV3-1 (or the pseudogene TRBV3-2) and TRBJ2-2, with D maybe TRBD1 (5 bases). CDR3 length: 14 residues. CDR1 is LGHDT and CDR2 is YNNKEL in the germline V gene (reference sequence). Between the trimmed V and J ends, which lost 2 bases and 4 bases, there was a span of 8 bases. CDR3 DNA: TGTGCCAGCAGCCAACCACAGGTCACCGGGGAGCTGTTTTTT. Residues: CASSQPQVTGELFF.

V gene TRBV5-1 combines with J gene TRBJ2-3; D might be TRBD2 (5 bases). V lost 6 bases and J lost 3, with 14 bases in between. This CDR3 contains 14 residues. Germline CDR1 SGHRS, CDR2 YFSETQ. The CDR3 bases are TGCGCCAGCAACGTCGGGGTCGGGACAGATACGCAGTATTTT. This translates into CASNVGVGTDTQYF. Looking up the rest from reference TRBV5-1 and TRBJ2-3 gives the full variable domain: KAGVTQTPRYLIKTRGQQVTLSCSPISGHRSVSWYQQTPGQGLQFLFEYFSETQRNKGNFPGRFSGRQFSNSRSEMNVSTLELGDSALYLCASNVGVGTDTQYFGPGTRLTVL.

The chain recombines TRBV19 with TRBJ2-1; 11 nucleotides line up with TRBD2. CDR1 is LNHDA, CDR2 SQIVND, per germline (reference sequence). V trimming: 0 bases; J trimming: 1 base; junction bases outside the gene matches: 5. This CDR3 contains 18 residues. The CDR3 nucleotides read TGTGCCAGTAGTATAGATACCCTAGCGGGAGGATCCTACAATGAGCAGTTCTTC. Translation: CASSIDTLAGGSYNEQFF.

The CDR3 sequence: CASSQEEQSNEQFF. The CDR3 bases are TGCGCCAGCAGCCAAGAGGAACAGTCAAATGAGCAGTTCTTC. The genes are TRBV4-1 and TRBJ2-1; no definite D call. V gave up 0 bases and J gave up 7 bases, with 10 bases separating them. The CDR3 is made up of 14 amino acids. CDR1 MGHRA and CDR2 YSYEKL come from the germline V gene.

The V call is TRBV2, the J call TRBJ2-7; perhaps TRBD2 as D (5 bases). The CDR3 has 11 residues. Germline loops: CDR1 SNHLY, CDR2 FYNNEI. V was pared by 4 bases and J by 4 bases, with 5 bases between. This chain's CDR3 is CASSGGYEQYF. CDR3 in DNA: TGTGCCAGCAGTGGAGGGTACGAGCAGTACTTC.

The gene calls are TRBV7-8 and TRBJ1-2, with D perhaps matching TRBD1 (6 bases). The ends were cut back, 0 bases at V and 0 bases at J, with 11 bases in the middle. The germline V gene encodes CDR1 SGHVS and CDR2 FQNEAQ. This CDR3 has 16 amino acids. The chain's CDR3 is CASSLATGNPNYGYTF. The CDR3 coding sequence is TGTGCCAGCAGCTTAGCGACAGGAAATCCTAACTATGGCTACACCTTC.

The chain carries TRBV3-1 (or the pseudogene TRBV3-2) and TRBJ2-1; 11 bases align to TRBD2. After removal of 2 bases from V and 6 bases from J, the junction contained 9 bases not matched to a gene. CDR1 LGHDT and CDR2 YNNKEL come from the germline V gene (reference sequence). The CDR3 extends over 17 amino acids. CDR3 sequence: CASSQIPLAGEFNEQFF. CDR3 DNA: TGTGCCAGCAGCCAAATCCCACTAGCGGGAGAATTCAATGAGCAGTTCTTC.

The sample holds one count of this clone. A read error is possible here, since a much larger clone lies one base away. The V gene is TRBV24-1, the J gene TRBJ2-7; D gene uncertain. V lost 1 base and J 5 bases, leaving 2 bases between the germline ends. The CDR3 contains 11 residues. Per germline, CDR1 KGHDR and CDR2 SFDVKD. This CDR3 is CATSDFNEQYF. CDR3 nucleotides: TGTGCCACCAGTGATTTTAACGAGCAGTACTTC.

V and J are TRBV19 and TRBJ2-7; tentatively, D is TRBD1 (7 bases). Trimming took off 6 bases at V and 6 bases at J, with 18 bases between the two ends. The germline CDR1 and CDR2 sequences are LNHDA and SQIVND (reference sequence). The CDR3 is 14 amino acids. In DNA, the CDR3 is TGTGCCAGTAGATTATCCAGGGGGGTCGGCGAGCAGTACTTC. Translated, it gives CASRLSRGVGEQYF.

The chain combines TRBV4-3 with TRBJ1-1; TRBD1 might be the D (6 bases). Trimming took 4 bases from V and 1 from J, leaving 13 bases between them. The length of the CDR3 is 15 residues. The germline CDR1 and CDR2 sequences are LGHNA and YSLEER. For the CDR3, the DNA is TGCGCCAGCAGCCTACGTCAGGGGACGAACACTGAAGCTTTCTTT. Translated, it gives CASSLRQGTNTEAFF.

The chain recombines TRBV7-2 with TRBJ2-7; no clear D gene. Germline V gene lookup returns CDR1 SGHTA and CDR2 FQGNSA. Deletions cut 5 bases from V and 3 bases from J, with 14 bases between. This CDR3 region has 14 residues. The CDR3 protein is CASSITPEHYEQYF. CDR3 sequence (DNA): TGTGCCAGCAGCATCACCCCAGAACACTACGAGCAGTACTTC.

CDR3 in amino acids: CAWSVTVQRKNGYTF. The CDR3 region has the DNA TGTGCCTGGAGTGTTACGGTCCAGAGGAAGAATGGCTACACCTTC. This chain uses TRBV30 with TRBJ1-2; D ambiguous. Germline V gene data show CDR1 as GTSNPN and CDR2 as SVGIG (reference sequence). The CDR3 sequence is 15 residues long. Trimming cost V 0 bases and J 6 bases, with 17 bases left between them.

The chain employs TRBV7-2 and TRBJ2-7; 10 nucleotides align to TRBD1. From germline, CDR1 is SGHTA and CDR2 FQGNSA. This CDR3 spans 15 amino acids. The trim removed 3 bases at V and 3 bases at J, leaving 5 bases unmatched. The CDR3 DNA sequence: TGTGCCAGCAGCTTTACGGGACAGGGGTTCTACGAGCAGTACTTC. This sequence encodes CASSFTGQGFYEQYF.

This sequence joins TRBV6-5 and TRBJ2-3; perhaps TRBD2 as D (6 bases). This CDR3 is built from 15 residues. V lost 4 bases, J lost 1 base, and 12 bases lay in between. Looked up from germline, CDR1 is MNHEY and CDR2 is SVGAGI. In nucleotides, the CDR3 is TGTGCCAGCAGTTCGACTAGAGTTGGCACAGATACGCAGTATTTT. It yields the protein CASSSTRVGTDTQYF.

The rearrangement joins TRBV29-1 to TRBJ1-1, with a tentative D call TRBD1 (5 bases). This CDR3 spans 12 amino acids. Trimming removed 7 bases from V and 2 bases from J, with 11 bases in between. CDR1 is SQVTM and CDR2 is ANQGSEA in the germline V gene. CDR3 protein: CSADQGNTEAFF. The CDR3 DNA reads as TGCAGCGCAGACCAGGGAAACACTGAAGCTTTCTTT.

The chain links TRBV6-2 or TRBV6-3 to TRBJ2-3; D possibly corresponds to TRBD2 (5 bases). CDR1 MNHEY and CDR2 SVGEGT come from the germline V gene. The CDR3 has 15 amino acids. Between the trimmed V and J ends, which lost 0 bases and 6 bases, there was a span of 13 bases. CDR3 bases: TGTGCCAGCAGTTACTCCGTCTCGGGGTTGGATACGCAGTATTTT. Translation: CASSYSVSGLDTQYF.